What follows are 20 T cell receptor beta chains derived from one specimen sequenced in a study of human T cells and chemical hapten exposure. TCRdb re-analysed the RACE reads in MiXCR, keeping a single row per CDR3 protein. The table includes around 150,000 distinct CDR3 sequences, roughly 26% detected once. Time point noted: patch test 3, about 24 weeks after DPC sensitization. Treatment described: therapeutic diphenylcyclopropenone sensitization with weekly scalp DPC. The sequenced sample was whole blood, obtained in connection with sensitization to the hapten diphenylcyclopropenone (DPC). These receptors originate from a woman aged 18-35 years with alopecia areata. Some clones in this sample may be carry-over from other donors' samples.

The chain carries TRBV6-2 or TRBV6-3 and TRBJ2-3, with 14 nucleotides matching TRBD2. Germline CDR1 MNHEY, CDR2 SVGEGT. CDR3 size: 17 residues. Trimming took 2 bases from V and 5 from J; bases not matched to a gene: 6. The CDR3 loop is CASSYLLGLAGEDTQYF. CDR3 nucleotides: TGTGCCAGCAGTTACCTCCTGGGACTAGCGGGAGAAGATACGCAGTATTTT.

J is TRBJ2-3 and V is TRBV5-5, with D perhaps TRBD1 (5 bases). The CDR3 has 17 residues. The germline V gene encodes CDR1 SGHKS and CDR2 YYEKEE (reference sequence). With 2 bases removed from V and 3 bases from J, the gap between germline ends came to 19 bases. In DNA, the CDR3 is TGTGCCAGCAGCTTAGGGCCCTCACAGGCAATAACAGATACGCAGTATTTT. This encodes CASSLGPSQAITDTQYF. Full variable domain (missing parts from reference TRBV5-5 and TRBJ2-3): DAGVTQSPTHLIKTRGQQVTLRCSPISGHKSVSWYQQVLGQGPQFIFQYYEKEERGRGNFPDRFSARQFPNYSSELNVNALLLGDSALYLCASSLGPSQAITDTQYFGPGTRLTVL.

This clonotype was recorded once. V usage is TRBV19 and J usage is TRBJ2-5, with 12 bases matching TRBD2. This CDR3 comprises 15 residues. The germline V gene has CDR1 LNHDA and CDR2 SQIVND (reference sequence). V dropped 6 bases and J dropped 4; count of bases not matched to a gene: 6. The CDR3 reads CASRETSGSSETQYF. The DNA of the CDR3 is TGTGCCAGTAGAGAGACTAGCGGGAGTTCAGAGACCCAGTACTTC.

This clonotype was detected only a few times. CDR3 in amino acids: CASRVRTVSNYGYTF. CDR3 sequence (DNA): TGTGCCAGCAGAGTTCGGACAGTTTCTAACTATGGCTACACCTTC. The rearrangement joins TRBV7-6 to TRBJ1-2, with D tentatively TRBD1 (6 bases). Deletions cut 6 bases from V and 0 bases from J, with 14 bases between. Germline lookup yields CDR1 SGHVS and CDR2 FNYEAQ. The CDR3 is 15 residues long.

This clonotype appeared many times. This rearrangement joins TRBV7-2 to TRBJ2-5; D tentatively reads TRBD1 or TRBD2 (5 bases each). From germline, CDR1 is SGHTA and CDR2 FQGNSA. V shed 6 bases and J shed 4 bases, with 12 bases lying between them. This CDR3 is built from 13 residues. The CDR3 protein is CASSSGTAETQYF. The CDR3 DNA sequence: TGTGCCAGCAGTTCCGGGACGGCAGAGACCCAGTACTTC.

This clonotype came up a few times. The chain employs TRBV18 and TRBJ2-5; perhaps TRBD1 as D (5 bases). The V gene's germline CDR1 is KGHSH and CDR2 LQKENI. The CDR3 extends over 12 amino acids. The V gene lost 4 bases and the J gene lost 10 bases, with 13 bases spanning the gap. Here the CDR3 DNA reads TGTGCCAGCTCACGATCCCAAGGGGACCAGTACTTC. Translation gives CASSRSQGDQYF.

This clonotype was picked up many times. The gene calls are TRBV6-5 and TRBJ1-1, with a possible D match to TRBD1 (6 bases). V lost 0 bases, J lost 4 bases, and 9 bases lay in between. CDR1 is MNHEY, CDR2 SVGAGI, per germline. The CDR3 is 14 residues long. CDR3 region: CASSYSAGVTEAFF. The DNA for the CDR3 is TGTGCCAGCAGTTACTCGGCAGGGGTCACTGAAGCTTTCTTT.

The rearrangement links TRBV11-2 to TRBJ1-2, with a weak D call TRBD1 (5 bases). The CDR3 loop spans 19 amino acids. The germline V and J ends were trimmed by 4 bases and 2 bases, with 26 bases remaining between them. The germline gives CDR1 SGHAT, CDR2 FQNNGV. The CDR3 DNA is TGTGCCAGCAGCTCAGTCAAGTCGGGACCGAAGGTTATGAACTATGGCTACACCTTC. Its protein is CASSSVKSGPKVMNYGYTF.

The chain joins TRBV5-1 to TRBJ2-2; D perhaps matches TRBD2 (5 bases). This CDR3 region has 16 residues. Germline V gene sequence: CDR1 SGHRS, CDR2 YFSETQ. V gave up 2 bases and J gave up 3 bases, with 14 bases separating them. The CDR3 coding sequence is TGCGCCAGCAGCTTACCAACGGACTCGCACACCGGGGAGCTGTTTTTT. It is translated as CASSLPTDSHTGELFF.

This clonotype was observed a few times. The V and J genes are TRBV5-1 and TRBJ1-1, with D maybe TRBD1 (5 bases). Germline assignment: CDR1 SGHRS and CDR2 YFSETQ. This CDR3 region has 13 residues. V was trimmed by 2 bases and J by 6 bases, leaving 11 bases between them. The chain's CDR3 is CASSLRGRPEAFF. CDR3 nucleotide sequence: TGCGCCAGCAGCTTAAGGGGACGGCCTGAAGCTTTCTTT.

Notes on this clonotype: Lacking the conserved final phenylalanine or tryptophan, this CDR3 likely reflects a read error. V usage is TRBV15 and J usage is TRBJ2-7; D possibly corresponds to TRBD2 (5 bases). The germline V gene has CDR1 LNHNV and CDR2 YYDKDF (reference sequence). The CDR3 has 14 amino acids. Trimming left V 3 bases short and J 7 bases short, with 16 bases between. The CDR3 spells CATSRTTWSREQYL. CDR3 in DNA: TGTGCCACCAGCAGGACTACCTGGTCTAGGGAGCAGTACCTC.

V is TRBV20-1 and J is TRBJ2-3; the match to TRBD2 covers 10 bases. The V segment lost 3 bases and the J segment 4 bases; nucleotides outside the gene matches: 7. The CDR3 sequence is 15 residues long. Germline V gives CDR1 DFQATT, CDR2 SNEGSKA (reference sequence). The CDR3 bases are TGCAGTGCTAGGCCCCCTAGCGGGAGTGCAGATACGCAGTATTTT. It translates to CSARPPSGSADTQYF.

Only a few counts were recorded for this clonotype. The chain combines TRBV4-1 with TRBJ2-2, with D unresolved. Trimming took 3 bases from V and 4 from J, leaving 6 bases between them. Germline-derived CDR1 and CDR2 are MGHRA and YSYEKL. The CDR3 contains 13 residues. The chain's CDR3 is CASSHLLTGELFF. CDR3 sequence (DNA): TGCGCCAGCAGCCATCTACTCACCGGGGAGCTGTTTTTT.

This clonotype was seen a handful of times. The chain joins TRBV27 to TRBJ2-1; no clear D gene. The CDR3 runs to 15 residues. Looked up from germline, CDR1 is MNHEY and CDR2 is SMNVEV (reference sequence). Between the trimmed V and J ends, which lost 2 bases and 0 bases, there was a span of 8 bases. The CDR3 sequence is CASSLIRRSYNEQFF. The CDR3 nucleotides are TGTGCCAGCAGTTTAATACGTCGCTCCTACAATGAGCAGTTCTTC.

The chain is built from TRBV9 and TRBJ2-5; 8 bases map to TRBD2. V trimming: 0 bases; J trimming: 5 bases; junction bases outside the gene matches: 6. Per germline, CDR1 SGDLS and CDR2 YYNGEE. The CDR3 spans 15 residues. For the CDR3, the DNA is TGTGCCAGCAGCGTAGTGTCGGGAGGGCCGGAGACCCAGTACTTC. It is translated as CASSVVSGGPETQYF.

On this clonotype itself: This may be a read error: a much more frequent sequence differs by one nucleotide. V usage is TRBV29-1 and J usage is TRBJ1-2; D may be TRBD1 (6 bases). The CDR3 covers 12 residues. Germline CDR1 and CDR2: SQVTM and ANQGSEA. CDR3 loop: CSVLGGDYGHTF. The CDR3 DNA sequence: TGCAGCGTGCTAGGGGGTGACTATGGCCACACCTTC.

The chain links TRBV29-1 to TRBJ2-1, with TRBD2 matching 12 bases. The CDR3 is 14 residues long. Germline V gene lookup returns CDR1 SQVTM and CDR2 ANQGSEA. V was pared by 7 bases and J by 4 bases, with 5 bases of the junction left unmatched. The CDR3 coding sequence is TGCAGCGGTGGACTAGCGGGAAGGTACAATGAGCAGTTCTTC. Translating it yields CSGGLAGRYNEQFF.

Many counts were recorded for this clonotype. J is TRBJ1-1 and V is TRBV12-3 or TRBV12-4; D ambiguous. V lost 5 bases and J 2 bases, leaving 12 bases between the germline ends. The CDR3 is made up of 14 amino acids. Here the CDR3 reads CASSPPRQNTEAFF. Written as DNA, the CDR3 is TGTGCCAGCAGTCCCCCCAGACAAAACACTGAAGCTTTCTTT.

The rearrangement links TRBV9 to TRBJ2-7, with TRBD1 identical over 9 bases. The junction had 11 bases not matched to a gene; V was cut back by 2 bases and J by 8 bases. There are 15 residues in the CDR3. Germline V gives CDR1 SGDLS, CDR2 YYNGEE. CDR3 region: CASSVGQGPFYKQYF. The CDR3 bases are TGTGCCAGCAGCGTGGGACAGGGTCCCTTTTACAAGCAGTACTTC.

V usage is TRBV29-1 and J usage is TRBJ1-2; TRBD1 aligns across 7 bases. The V and J ends lost 7 bases and 4 bases, in that order; junction bases with no gene match: 12. This CDR3 has 14 amino acids. Germline values: CDR1 SQVTM, CDR2 ANQGSEA. CDR3 residues: CSGWEGARGYGYTF. CDR3 bases: TGCAGCGGATGGGAGGGGGCGCGTGGCTATGGCTACACCTTC.